This T cell receptor (beta chain) came from a study of CD8+ T cells in alopecia areata. Overall study results and limits: Higher clonality than in normal scalp was seen in lesional scalp, especially alopecia totalis/universalis.

Trimming stripped 5 bases from V and 5 bases from J, with 15 bases between. Germline CDR1 SGHTA, CDR2 FQGNSA. This CDR3 is built from 15 residues. RNA, once extracted, was reverse transcribed into cDNA for use as the sequencing template. The table came from immunoSEQ multiplex PCR; TCRdb's copy has only in-frame clones and leaves some out. The sample holds about 150,000 clones, roughly 61% seen once. A note on this clone: The antigen is not known.

The TCR was taken from a human donor with alopecia areata. The sequencing used CD4+ T cells sorted from blood, collected at week 0. The rearrangement links TRBV7-2 to TRBJ2-2; a weak D match, TRBD1 (6 bases). This CDR3 reads CASSDRDMVTGELFF. CDR3 in DNA: TGTGCCAGCAGCGACCGGGACATGGTGACCGGGGAGCTGTTTTTT.